This entry describes one T cell receptor (beta chain). Antigen: not known. These data belong to a study of CXCR3-negative and CXCR3-positive naive CD8 T cells. TRB cDNA was prepared as libraries by UMI-labeled 5' RACE. TCRdb re-called the 5' RACE reads and catalogs CDR3 proteins one per entry, DNA excluded. This sample's table has about 86,000 distinct CDR3 sequences. Broader study findings: In CXCR3-positive naive cells, the TRB CDR3s were more hydrophobic than in CXCR3-negative naive cells.

CDR1 and CDR2 (germline): SGHRS, YFSETQ. The CDR3 runs to 16 residues. Naive CD8+ T cells showed a CD45RO-CCR7+CD27+CD95- phenotype. Sample: naive CXCR3+ CD8+ T cells from blood. Sample subset: CD45RO-CCR7+CD27+CD95- naive CD8+ T cells expressing CXCR3 (TNR3+). This clonotype originated in a human donor in good health. Some clones in this sample may be carry-over from other donors' samples. This rearrangement joins TRBV5-1 to TRBJ2-5; TCRdb proposes TRBD1, but this gene call is untestable without DNA. CDR3 amino acids: CASSVSGTEMLQTQYF.